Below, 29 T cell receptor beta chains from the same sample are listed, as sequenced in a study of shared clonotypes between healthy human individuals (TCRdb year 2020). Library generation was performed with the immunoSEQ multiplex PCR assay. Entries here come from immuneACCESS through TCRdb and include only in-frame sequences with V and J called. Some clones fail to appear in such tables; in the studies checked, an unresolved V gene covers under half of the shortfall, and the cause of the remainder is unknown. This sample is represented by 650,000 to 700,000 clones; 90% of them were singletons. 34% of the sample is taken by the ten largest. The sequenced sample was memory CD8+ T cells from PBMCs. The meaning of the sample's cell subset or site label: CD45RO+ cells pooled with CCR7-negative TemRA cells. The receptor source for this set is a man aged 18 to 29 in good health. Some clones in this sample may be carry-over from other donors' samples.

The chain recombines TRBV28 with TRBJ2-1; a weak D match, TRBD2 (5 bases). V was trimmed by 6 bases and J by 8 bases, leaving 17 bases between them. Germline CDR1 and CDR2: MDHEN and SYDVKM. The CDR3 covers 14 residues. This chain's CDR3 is CASSRETKLDEQFF. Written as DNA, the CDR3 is TGTGCCAGCAGCCGGGAAACCAAGTTGGATGAGCAGTTCTTC.

CDR3 sequence reads: CASRVRRSLSYEQYF. For the CDR3, the DNA is TGTGCCAGCAGGGTCCGGCGTAGCCTTTCCTACGAGCAGTACTTC. V usage is TRBV28 and J usage is TRBJ2-7; D gene uncertain. The CDR3 loop spans 15 amino acids. Germline-derived CDR1 and CDR2 are MDHEN and SYDVKM. The germline V and J ends were trimmed by 6 bases and 1 base, with 16 bases remaining between them.

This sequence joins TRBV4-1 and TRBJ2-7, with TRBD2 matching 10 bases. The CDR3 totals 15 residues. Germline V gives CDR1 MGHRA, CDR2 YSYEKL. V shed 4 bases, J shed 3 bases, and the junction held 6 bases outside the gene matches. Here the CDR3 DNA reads TGCGCCAGCAGCCCATCTAGCGGGAGTAGCTACGAGCAGTACTTC. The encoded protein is CASSPSSGSSYEQYF.

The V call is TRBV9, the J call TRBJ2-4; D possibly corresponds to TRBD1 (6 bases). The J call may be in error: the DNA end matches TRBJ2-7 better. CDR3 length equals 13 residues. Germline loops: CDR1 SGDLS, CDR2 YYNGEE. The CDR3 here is CASSGSSRGEQYF. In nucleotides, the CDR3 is TGTGCCAGCAGCGGGTCCTCCAGGGGCGAGCAGTACTTC.

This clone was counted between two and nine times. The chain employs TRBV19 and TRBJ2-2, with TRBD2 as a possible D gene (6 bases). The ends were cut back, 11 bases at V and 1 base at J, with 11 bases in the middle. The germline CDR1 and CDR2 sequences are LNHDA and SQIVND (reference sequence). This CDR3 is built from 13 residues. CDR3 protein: CASEGLNTGELFF. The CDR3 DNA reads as TGTGCCTCGGAGGGCCTGAACACCGGGGAGCTGTTTTTT.

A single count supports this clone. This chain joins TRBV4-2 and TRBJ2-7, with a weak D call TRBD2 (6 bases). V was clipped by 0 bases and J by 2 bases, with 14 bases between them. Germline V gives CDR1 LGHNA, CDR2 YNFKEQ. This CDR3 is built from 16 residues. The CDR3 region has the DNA TGTGCCAGCAGCCAAGAGGGCTTAGCGGATACCTACGAGCAGTACTTC. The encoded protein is CASSQEGLADTYEQYF.

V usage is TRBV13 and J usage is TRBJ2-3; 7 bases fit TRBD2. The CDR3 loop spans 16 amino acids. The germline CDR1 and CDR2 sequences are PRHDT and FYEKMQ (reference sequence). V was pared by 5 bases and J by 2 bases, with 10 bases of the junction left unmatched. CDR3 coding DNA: TGTGCCAGCAGCCCCCTGCCTAGCGGTGCCACAGATACGCAGTATTTT. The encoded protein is CASSPLPSGATDTQYF.

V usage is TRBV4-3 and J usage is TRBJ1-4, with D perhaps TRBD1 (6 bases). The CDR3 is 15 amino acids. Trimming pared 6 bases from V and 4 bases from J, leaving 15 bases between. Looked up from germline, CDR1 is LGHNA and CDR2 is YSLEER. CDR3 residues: CASRPSTGLNEKLFF. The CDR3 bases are TGCGCCAGCAGACCCTCGACAGGCCTTAATGAAAAACTGTTTTTT.

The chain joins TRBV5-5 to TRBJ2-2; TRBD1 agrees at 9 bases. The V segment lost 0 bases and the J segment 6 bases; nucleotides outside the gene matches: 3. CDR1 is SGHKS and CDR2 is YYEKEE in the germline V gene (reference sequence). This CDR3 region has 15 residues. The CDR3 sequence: CASSLVQGAAGELFF. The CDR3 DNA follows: TGTGCCAGCAGCTTGGTACAGGGGGCCGCCGGGGAGCTGTTTTTT.

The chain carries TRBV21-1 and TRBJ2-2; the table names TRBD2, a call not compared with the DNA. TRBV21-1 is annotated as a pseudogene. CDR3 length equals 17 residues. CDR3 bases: TGTGCCAGCAGCATCGGACGGCCGGAGGAGGATCCCGGGGAGCTGTTTTTT. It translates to CASSIGRPEEDPGELFF.

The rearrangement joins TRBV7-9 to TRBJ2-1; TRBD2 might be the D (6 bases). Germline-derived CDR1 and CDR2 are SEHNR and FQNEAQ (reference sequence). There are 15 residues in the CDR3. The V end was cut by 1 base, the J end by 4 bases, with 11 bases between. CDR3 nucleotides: TGTGCCAGCAGCTTAGGTCGGGGGTGGTACAATGAGCAGTTCTTC. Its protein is CASSLGRGWYNEQFF. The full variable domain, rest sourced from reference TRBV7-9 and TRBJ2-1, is DTGVSQNPRHKITKRGQNVTFRCDPISEHNRLYWYRQTLGQGPEFLTYFQNEAQLEKSRLLSDRFSAERPKGSFSTLEIQRTEQGDSAMYLCASSLGRGWYNEQFFGPGTRLTVL.

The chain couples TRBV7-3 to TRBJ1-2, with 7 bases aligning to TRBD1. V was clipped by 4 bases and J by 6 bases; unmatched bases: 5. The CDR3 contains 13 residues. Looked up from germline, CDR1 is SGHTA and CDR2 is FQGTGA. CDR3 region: CASSSWTGDGYTF. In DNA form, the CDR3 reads TGTGCCAGCAGCTCTTGGACAGGCGATGGCTACACCTTC.

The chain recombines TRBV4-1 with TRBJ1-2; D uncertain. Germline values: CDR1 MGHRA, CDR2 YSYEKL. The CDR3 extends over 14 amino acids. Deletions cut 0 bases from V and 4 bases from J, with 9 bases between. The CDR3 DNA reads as TGCGCCAGCAGCCAAGATGTAACAGTCTATGGCTACACCTTC. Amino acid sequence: CASSQDVTVYGYTF.

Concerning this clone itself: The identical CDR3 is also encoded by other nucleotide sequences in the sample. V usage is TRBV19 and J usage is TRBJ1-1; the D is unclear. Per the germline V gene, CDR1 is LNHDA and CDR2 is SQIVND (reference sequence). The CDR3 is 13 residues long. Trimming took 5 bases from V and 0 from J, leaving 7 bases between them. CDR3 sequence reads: CASSSTVNTEAFF. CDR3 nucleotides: TGTGCCAGTAGTTCTACCGTGAACACTGAAGCTTTCTTT. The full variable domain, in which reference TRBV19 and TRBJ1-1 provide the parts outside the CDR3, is DGGITQSPKYLFRKEGQNVTLSCEQNLNHDAMYWYRQDPGQGLRLIYYSQIVNDFQKGDIAEGYSVSREKKESFPLTVTSAQKNPTAFYLCASSSTVNTEAFFGQGTRLTVV.

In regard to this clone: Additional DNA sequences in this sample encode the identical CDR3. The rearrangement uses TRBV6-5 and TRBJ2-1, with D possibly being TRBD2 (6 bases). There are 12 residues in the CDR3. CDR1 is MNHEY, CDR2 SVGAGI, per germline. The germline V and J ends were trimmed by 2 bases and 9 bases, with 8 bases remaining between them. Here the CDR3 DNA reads TGTGCCAGCAGTTACCTGGGGGGTGAGCAGTTCTTC. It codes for CASSYLGGEQFF.

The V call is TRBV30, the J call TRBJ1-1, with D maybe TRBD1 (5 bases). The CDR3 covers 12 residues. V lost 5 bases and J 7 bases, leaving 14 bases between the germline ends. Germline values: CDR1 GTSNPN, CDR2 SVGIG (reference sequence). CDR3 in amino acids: CAWVEGLREAFF. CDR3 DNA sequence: TGTGCCTGGGTCGAGGGGTTACGTGAAGCTTTCTTT.

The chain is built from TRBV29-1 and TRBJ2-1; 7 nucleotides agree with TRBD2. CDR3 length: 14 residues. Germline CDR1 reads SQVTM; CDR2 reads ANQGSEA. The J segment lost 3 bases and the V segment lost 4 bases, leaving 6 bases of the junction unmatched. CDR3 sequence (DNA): TGCAGCGTTGGGAGCGGGGCCCGCTACAATGAGCAGTTCTTC. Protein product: CSVGSGARYNEQFF.

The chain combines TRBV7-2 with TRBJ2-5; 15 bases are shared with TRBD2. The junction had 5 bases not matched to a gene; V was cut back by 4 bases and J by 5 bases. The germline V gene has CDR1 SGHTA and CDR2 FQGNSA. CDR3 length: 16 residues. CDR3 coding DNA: TGTGCCAGCAGCTGGACTAGCGGGAGGGCCGGGGAGACCCAGTACTTC. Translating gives CASSWTSGRAGETQYF. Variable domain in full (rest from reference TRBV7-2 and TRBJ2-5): GAGVSQSPSNKVTEKGKDVELRCDPISGHTALYWYRQSLGQGLEFLIYFQGNSAPDKSGLPSDRFSAERTGGSVSTLTIQRTQQEDSAVYLCASSWTSGRAGETQYFGPGTRLLVL.

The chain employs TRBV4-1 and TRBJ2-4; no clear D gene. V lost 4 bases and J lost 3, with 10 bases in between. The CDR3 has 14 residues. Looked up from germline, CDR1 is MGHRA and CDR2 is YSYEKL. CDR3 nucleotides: TGCGCCAGCAGCCTCCAGGTTGTCAAAAACATTCAGTACTTC. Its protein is CASSLQVVKNIQYF.

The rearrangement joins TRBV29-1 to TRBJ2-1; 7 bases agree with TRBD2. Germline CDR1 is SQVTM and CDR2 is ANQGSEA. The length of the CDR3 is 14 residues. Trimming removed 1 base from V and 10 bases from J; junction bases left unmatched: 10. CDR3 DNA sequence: TGCAGCGTTGAAGGACTAGCTACCTCCCGGGAGCAGTTCTTC. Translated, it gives CSVEGLATSREQFF.

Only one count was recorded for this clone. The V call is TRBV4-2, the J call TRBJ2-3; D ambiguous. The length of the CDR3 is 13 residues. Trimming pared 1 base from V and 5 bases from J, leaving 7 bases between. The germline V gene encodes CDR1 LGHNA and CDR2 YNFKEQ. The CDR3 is CASSQGGGDTQYF. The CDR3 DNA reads TGTGCCAGCAGCCAAGGGGGTGGAGATACGCAGTATTTT.

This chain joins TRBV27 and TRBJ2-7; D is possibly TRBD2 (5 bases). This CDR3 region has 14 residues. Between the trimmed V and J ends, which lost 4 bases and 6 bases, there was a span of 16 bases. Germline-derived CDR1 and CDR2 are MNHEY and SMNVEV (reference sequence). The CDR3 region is CASSYREGASEQYF. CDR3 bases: TGTGCCAGCAGTTATCGGGAAGGAGCATCCGAGCAGTACTTC.

As DNA, the CDR3 is TGTGCCAGCAGACCTCTAGCGGGCACAGATACGCAGTATTTT. As protein: CASRPLAGTDTQYF. The chain uses TRBV28 and TRBJ2-3; 7 nucleotides match TRBD2. V lost 6 bases, J lost 1 base, and 4 bases stayed unmatched. Germline CDR1 reads MDHEN; CDR2 reads SYDVKM. This CDR3 has 14 amino acids.

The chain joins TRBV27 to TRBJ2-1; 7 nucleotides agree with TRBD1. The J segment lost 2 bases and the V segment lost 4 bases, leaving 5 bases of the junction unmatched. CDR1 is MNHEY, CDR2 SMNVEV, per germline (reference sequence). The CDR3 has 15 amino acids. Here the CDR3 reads CASSYRTGTYNEQFF. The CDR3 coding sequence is TGTGCCAGCAGTTACCGGACAGGTACCTACAATGAGCAGTTCTTC.

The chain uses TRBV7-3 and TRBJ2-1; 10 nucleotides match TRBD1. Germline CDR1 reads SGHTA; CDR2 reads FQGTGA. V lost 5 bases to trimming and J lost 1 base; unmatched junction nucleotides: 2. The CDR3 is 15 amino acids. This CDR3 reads CASSQDRGSYNEQFF. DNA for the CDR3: TGTGCCAGCAGCCAGGACAGGGGGTCCTACAATGAGCAGTTCTTC.

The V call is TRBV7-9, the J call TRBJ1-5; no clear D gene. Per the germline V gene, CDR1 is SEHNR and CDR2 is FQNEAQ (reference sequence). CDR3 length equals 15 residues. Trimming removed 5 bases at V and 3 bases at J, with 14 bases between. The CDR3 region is CASSPIDRNNQPQHF. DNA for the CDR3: TGTGCCAGCAGCCCTATCGACCGGAACAATCAGCCCCAGCATTTT.

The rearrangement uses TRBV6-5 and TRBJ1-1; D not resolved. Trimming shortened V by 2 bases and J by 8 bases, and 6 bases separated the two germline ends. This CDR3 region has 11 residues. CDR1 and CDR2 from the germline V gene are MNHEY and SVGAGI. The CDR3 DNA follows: TGTGCCAGCAGTTACGCAGAAGAAGCTTTCTTT. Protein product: CASSYAEEAFF.

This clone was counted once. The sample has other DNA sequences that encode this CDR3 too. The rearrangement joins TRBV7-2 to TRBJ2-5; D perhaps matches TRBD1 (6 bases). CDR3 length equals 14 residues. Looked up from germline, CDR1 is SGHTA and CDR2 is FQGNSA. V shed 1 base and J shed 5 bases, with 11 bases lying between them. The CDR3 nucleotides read TGTGCCAGCAGCTTAGGTCAGGGGTTGGAGACCCAGTACTTC. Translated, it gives CASSLGQGLETQYF.

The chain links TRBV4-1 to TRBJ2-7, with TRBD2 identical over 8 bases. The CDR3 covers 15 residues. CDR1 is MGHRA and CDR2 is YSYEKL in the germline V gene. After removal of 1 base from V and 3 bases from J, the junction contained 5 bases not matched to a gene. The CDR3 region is CASSQVSGRYYEQYF. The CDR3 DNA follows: TGCGCCAGCAGCCAAGTGAGCGGGAGATACTACGAGCAGTACTTC.